The 17 T cell receptor beta chains below come from one sample, sequenced in a study of blood T cell repertoires in COVID-19. Sequenced by immunoSEQ multiplex PCR; TCRdb stores in-frame clones only, minus some. The sample lists 97,000 or so clones, about 83% occurring once. Material: peripheral blood. The receptor source for this set is a middle-aged man with active or convalescent COVID-19.

The J gene is TRBJ1-1, the V gene TRBV19; possibly TRBD1 for D (6 bases). Germline V gene sequence: CDR1 LNHDA, CDR2 SQIVND (reference sequence). Trimming pared 3 bases from V and 4 bases from J, leaving 9 bases between. The CDR3 is made up of 13 amino acids. CDR3 DNA sequence: TGTGCCAGTAGTATGGGAGGGGGCACTGAAGCTTTCTTT. Translating it yields CASSMGGGTEAFF.

The chain joins TRBV6-2 or TRBV6-3 to TRBJ1-6; TRBD1 matches 10 bases. Germline loops: CDR1 MNHEY, CDR2 SVGEGT. V dropped 5 bases and J dropped 0; count of bases not matched to a gene: 7. The CDR3 extends over 18 amino acids. The CDR3 nucleotides read TGTGCCAGCAGTGGACAGGGGGACAACCTCTCCTATAATTCACCCCTCCACTTT. Residues: CASSGQGDNLSYNSPLHF.

Here the CDR3 DNA reads TGTGCCAGCGCAGGGGCAGGTGAAAAACTGTTTTTT. Translation gives CASAGAGEKLFF. The V gene is TRBV2, the J gene TRBJ1-4; the D gene is possibly TRBD1 (6 bases). Trimming removed 8 bases at V and 7 bases at J, with 11 bases between. This CDR3 is 12 amino acids long. Germline-derived CDR1 and CDR2 are SNHLY and FYNNEI.

This clone occurred a few times. The gene calls are TRBV7-8 and TRBJ2-3; D uncertain. Germline CDR1 reads SGHVS; CDR2 reads FQNEAQ. The CDR3 is made up of 15 amino acids. V lost 4 bases, J lost 0 bases, and 11 bases lay in between. CDR3: CASSSTTSSTDTQYF. CDR3 coding DNA: TGTGCCAGCAGCTCCACAACGTCTAGCACAGATACGCAGTATTTT.

The V and J genes are TRBV30 and TRBJ2-5, with D hard to call. Trimming shortened V by 2 bases and J by 3 bases, and 4 bases separated the two germline ends. Looked up from germline, CDR1 is GTSNPN and CDR2 is SVGIG (reference sequence). This CDR3 spans 11 amino acids. The CDR3, as DNA: TGTGCCTGGAGTTTCAAAGAGACCCAGTACTTC. This gives the protein CAWSFKETQYF.

The chain joins TRBV2 to TRBJ1-4; tentative D call: TRBD1 (5 bases). This CDR3 contains 16 residues. V lost 6 bases and J 2 bases, leaving 16 bases between the germline ends. Per the germline V gene, CDR1 is SNHLY and CDR2 is FYNNEI. The CDR3 here is CASRNQRGMTNEKLFF. In nucleotides, the CDR3 is TGTGCCAGCAGGAACCAAAGGGGTATGACTAATGAAAAACTGTTTTTT.

The rearrangement joins TRBV12-3 or TRBV12-4 to TRBJ1-2; 8 bases match TRBD1. J gave up 6 bases and V 6 bases, and 6 bases lay outside the gene matches. CDR3 size: 13 residues. The CDR3 region is CASRSTGEDGYTF. In DNA form, the CDR3 reads TGTGCCAGCAGGTCGACAGGGGAAGATGGCTACACCTTC.

The chain recombines TRBV27 with TRBJ1-4; 9 nucleotides line up with TRBD1. There are 14 residues in the CDR3. Losses at the gene ends were 6 bases for V and 5 bases for J; bases not matched to a gene: 4. The germline CDR1 and CDR2 sequences are MNHEY and SMNVEV (reference sequence). The CDR3 protein is CASSYRGPNEKLFF. CDR3 bases: TGTGCCAGCAGCTACAGGGGGCCGAATGAAAAACTGTTTTTT.

This chain joins TRBV2 and TRBJ1-5; TRBD1 matches 8 bases. Germline values: CDR1 SNHLY, CDR2 FYNNEI. The CDR3 covers 13 residues. Trimming took 6 bases from V and 3 from J; bases not matched to a gene: 1. The CDR3 region is CASRGQVNQPQHF. CDR3 DNA sequence: TGTGCCAGCAGGGGACAGGTCAATCAGCCCCAGCATTTT. The whole variable domain, remainder taken from reference TRBV2 and TRBJ1-5, is EPEVTQTPSHQVTQMGQEVILRCVPISNHLYFYWYRQILGQKVEFLVSFYNNEISEKSEIFDDQFSVERPDGSNFTLKIRSTKLEDSAMYFCASRGQVNQPQHFGDGTRLSIL.

The rearrangement joins TRBV25-1 to TRBJ2-7; 12 nucleotides agree with TRBD1. The length of the CDR3 is 14 residues. The V and J ends lost 3 bases and 7 bases, in that order; junction bases with no gene match: 4. Germline assignment: CDR1 MGHDK and CDR2 SYGVNS. The CDR3 coding sequence is TGTGCCAGCAGTGAGGGACAGGGGGCGAGGGAGCAGTACTTC. Encoded protein: CASSEGQGAREQYF.

The rearrangement joins TRBV6-5 to TRBJ2-7; TRBD1 matches at 8 bases. The ends lost 6 bases at V and 4 bases at J; junction bases unmatched: 11. The CDR3 sequence is 15 residues long. CDR1 MNHEY and CDR2 SVGAGI come from the germline V gene. The CDR3 DNA reads as TGTGCCAGCAGCGTGGTACAGGGGGTGGGGTACGAGCAGTACTTC. It encodes CASSVVQGVGYEQYF.

This clone was counted only a few times. V is TRBV13 and J is TRBJ1-6; the D gene is possibly TRBD1 (6 bases). The CDR3 is made up of 13 amino acids. The V gene's germline CDR1 is PRHDT and CDR2 FYEKMQ (reference sequence). The ends were cut back, 6 bases at V and 7 bases at J, with 10 bases in the middle. DNA for the CDR3: TGTGCCAGCAGTCATCAGGGGAATTCACCCCTCCACTTT. This codes for CASSHQGNSPLHF.

This sequence joins TRBV6-1 and TRBJ2-6; 9 bases match TRBD1. J lost 6 bases, V lost 3 bases, and 15 bases had no gene match. CDR3 length: 19 residues. CDR1 is MNHNS, CDR2 SASEGT, per germline. The CDR3 region is CASSEGTGSYRGEANVLTF. CDR3 DNA: TGTGCCAGCAGTGAGGGGACAGGGTCATATAGGGGTGAGGCCAACGTCCTGACTTTC.

The chain recombines TRBV5-1 with TRBJ1-1; tentatively, D is TRBD1 (5 bases). CDR3 size: 15 residues. V was shortened by 0 bases and J by 5 bases, with 14 bases between the two germline ends. The germline CDR1 and CDR2 sequences are SGHRS and YFSETQ. The CDR3 is CASSLAIREGTEAFF. The CDR3 nucleotides read TGCGCCAGCAGCTTGGCCATTAGGGAGGGGACTGAAGCTTTCTTT.

The chain carries TRBV10-3 and TRBJ2-5, with D possibly being TRBD2 (5 bases). Germline values: CDR1 ENHRY, CDR2 SYGVKD. Trimming pared 3 bases from V and 4 bases from J, leaving 12 bases between. There are 14 residues in the CDR3. CDR3 sequence reads: CAISDPGKGETQYF. CDR3 sequence (DNA): TGTGCCATCAGTGACCCGGGAAAGGGAGAGACCCAGTACTTC.

The chain combines TRBV30 with TRBJ1-1; no firm D call. This CDR3 contains 13 residues. Per germline, CDR1 GTSNPN and CDR2 SVGIG (reference sequence). The V gene lost 6 bases and the J gene lost 5 bases, with 16 bases spanning the gap. The CDR3 nucleotides read TGTGCCTGCCAATTAGCGAGATTAACTGAAGCTTTCTTT. Translation gives CACQLARLTEAFF.

The rearrangement joins TRBV7-5 to TRBJ2-4; TRBD2 is the table's D call, not checked against the DNA. TRBV7-5 is a known pseudogene. This CDR3 is 19 amino acids long. The CDR3 sequence: CVRSLPRGCRILAKNIQYF. CDR3 sequence (DNA): TGTGTCAGAAGCCTACCTCGGGGATGCAGGATATTAGCCAAAAACATTCAGTACTTC.